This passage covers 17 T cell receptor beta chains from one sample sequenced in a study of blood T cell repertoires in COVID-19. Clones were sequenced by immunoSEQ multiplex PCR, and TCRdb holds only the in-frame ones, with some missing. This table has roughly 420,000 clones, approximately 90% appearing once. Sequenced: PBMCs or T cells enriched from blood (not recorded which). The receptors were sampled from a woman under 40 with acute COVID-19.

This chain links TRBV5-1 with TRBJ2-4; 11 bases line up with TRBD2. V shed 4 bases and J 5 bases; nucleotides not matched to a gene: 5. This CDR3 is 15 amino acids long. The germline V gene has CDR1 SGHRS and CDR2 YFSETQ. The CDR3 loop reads CASSKLAGGQNIQYF. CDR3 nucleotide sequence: TGCGCCAGCAGCAAGCTAGCGGGGGGCCAAAACATTCAGTACTTC. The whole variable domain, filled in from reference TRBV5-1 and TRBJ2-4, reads KAGVTQTPRYLIKTRGQQVTLSCSPISGHRSVSWYQQTPGQGLQFLFEYFSETQRNKGNFPGRFSGRQFSNSRSEMNVSTLELGDSALYLCASSKLAGGQNIQYFGAGTRLSVL.

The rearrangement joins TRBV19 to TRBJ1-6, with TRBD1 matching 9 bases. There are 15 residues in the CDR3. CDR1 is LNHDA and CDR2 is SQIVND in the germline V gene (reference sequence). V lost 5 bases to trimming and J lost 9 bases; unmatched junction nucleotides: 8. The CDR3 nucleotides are TGTGCCAGTAGTTCCTCGGGACAGGGCTCTTCACCCCTCCACTTT. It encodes CASSSSGQGSSPLHF.

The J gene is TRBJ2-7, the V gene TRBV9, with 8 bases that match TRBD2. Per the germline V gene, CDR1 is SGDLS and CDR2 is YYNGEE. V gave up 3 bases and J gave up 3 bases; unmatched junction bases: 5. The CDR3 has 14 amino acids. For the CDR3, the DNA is TGTGCCAGCAGCGCCTCGGGAGGGGGCTACGAGCAGTACTTC. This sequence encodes CASSASGGGYEQYF.

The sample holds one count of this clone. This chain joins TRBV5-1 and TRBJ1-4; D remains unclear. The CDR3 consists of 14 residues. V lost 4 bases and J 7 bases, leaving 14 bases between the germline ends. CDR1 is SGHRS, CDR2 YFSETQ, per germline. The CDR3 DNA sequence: TGCGCCAGCAGCAACGCCCCGAACGGTGAAAAACTGTTTTTT. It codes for CASSNAPNGEKLFF.

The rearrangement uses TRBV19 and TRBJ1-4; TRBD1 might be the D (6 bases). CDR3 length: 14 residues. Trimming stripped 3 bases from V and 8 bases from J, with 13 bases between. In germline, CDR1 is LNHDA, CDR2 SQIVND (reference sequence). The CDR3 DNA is TGTGCCAGTAGTATCGGGCAGGGGTACGAAAAACTGTTTTTT. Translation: CASSIGQGYEKLFF.

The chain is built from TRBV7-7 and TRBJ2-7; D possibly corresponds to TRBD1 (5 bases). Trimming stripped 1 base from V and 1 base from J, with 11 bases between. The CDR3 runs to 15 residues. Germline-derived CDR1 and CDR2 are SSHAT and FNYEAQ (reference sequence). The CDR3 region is CASSLGAGNSYEQYF. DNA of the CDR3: TGTGCCAGCAGCTTAGGGGCAGGGAATTCCTACGAGCAGTACTTC. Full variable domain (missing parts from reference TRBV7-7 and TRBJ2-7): GAGVSQSPRYKVTKRGQDVTLRCDPISSHATLYWYQQALGQGPEFLTYFNYEAQPDKSGLPSDRFSAERPEGSISTLTIQRTEQRDSAMYRCASSLGAGNSYEQYFGPGTRLTVT.

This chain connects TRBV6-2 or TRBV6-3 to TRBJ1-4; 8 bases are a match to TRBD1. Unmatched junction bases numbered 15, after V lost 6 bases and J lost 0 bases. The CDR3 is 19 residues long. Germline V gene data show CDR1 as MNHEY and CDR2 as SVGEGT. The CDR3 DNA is TGTGCCAGCAGCCCGTACCCCGGACAGGGAAGTTCAACTAATGAAAAACTGTTTTTT. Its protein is CASSPYPGQGSSTNEKLFF.

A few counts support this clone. CDR3: CASSDPGLGSWNEQFF. The CDR3, as DNA: TGCGCCAGCAGTGACCCCGGACTAGGGTCCTGGAATGAGCAGTTCTTC. The chain links TRBV10-1 to TRBJ2-1, with TRBD2 matching over 7 bases. Germline loops: CDR1 WNHNN, CDR2 SYGVQD (reference sequence). CDR3 length equals 16 residues. The trim removed 3 bases at V and 7 bases at J, leaving 12 bases unmatched.

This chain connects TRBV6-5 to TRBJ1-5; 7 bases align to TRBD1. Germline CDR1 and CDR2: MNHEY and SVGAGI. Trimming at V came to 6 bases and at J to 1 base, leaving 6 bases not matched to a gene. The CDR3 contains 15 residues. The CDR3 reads CASRKQGISNQPQHF. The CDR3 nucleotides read TGTGCCAGCAGGAAACAGGGGATCAGCAATCAGCCCCAGCATTTT.

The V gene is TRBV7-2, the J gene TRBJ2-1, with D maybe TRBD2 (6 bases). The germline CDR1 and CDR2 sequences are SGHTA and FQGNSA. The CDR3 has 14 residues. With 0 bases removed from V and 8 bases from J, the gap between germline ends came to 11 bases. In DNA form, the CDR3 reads TGTGCCAGCAGCTTAGCGGGGGGTAGAGATGAGCAGTTCTTC. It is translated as CASSLAGGRDEQFF.

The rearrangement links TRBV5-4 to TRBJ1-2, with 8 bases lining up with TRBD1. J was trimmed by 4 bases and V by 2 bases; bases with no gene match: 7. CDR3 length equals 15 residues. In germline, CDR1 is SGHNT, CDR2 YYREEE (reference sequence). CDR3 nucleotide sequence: TGTGCCAGCAGCTTCGGCAGGGGGCAAGGCTATGGCTACACCTTC. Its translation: CASSFGRGQGYGYTF. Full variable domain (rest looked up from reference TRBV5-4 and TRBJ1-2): ETGVTQSPTHLIKTRGQQVTLRCSSQSGHNTVSWYQQALGQGPQFIFQYYREEENGRGNFPPRFSGLQFPNYSSELNVNALELDDSALYLCASSFGRGQGYGYTFGSGTRLTVV.

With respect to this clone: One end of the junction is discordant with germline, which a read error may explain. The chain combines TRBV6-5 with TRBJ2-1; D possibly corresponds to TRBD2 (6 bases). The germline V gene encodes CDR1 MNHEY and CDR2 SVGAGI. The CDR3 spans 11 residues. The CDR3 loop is CASSHGTEEFF. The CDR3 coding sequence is TGTGCCAGCAGTCACGGGACTGAGGAGTTCTTC.

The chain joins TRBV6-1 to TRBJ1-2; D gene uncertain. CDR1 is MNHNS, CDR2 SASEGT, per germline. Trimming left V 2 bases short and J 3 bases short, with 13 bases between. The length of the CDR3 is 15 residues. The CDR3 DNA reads TGTGCCAGCAGTGAACGACGGGTGGCCGACTATGGCTACACCTTC. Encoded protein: CASSERRVADYGYTF.

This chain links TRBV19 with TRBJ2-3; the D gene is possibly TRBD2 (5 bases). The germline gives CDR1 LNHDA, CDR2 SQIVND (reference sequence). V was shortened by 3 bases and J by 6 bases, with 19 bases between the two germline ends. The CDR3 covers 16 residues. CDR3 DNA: TGTGCCAGTAGTATTTCAGGACTCCCCCCACAGGATACGCAGTATTTT. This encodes CASSISGLPPQDTQYF.

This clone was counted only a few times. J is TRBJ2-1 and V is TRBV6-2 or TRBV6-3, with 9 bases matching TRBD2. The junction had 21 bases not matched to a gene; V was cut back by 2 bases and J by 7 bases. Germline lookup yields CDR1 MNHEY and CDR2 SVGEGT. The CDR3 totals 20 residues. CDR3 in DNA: TGTGCCAGCAGTTACCCCGTTTGGCGGGGGGGCTTCAGAGAATGGAATGAGCAGTTCTTC. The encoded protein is CASSYPVWRGGFREWNEQFF.

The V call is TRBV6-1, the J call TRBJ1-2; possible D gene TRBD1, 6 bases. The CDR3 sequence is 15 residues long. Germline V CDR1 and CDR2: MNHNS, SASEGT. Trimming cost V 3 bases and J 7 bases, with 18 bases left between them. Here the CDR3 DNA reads TGTGCCAGCAGTGAGGAGGTAGACAGGCTTGGTGGCTACACCTTC. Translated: CASSEEVDRLGGYTF.

The DNA for the CDR3 is TGCAGTGCTAGTTTGAGAACCCCAGACAGGCAGTACTTC. Its protein is CSASLRTPDRQYF. The chain carries TRBV20-1 and TRBJ2-7; D is perhaps TRBD1 (5 bases). This CDR3 region has 13 residues. Germline loops: CDR1 DFQATT, CDR2 SNEGSKA (reference sequence). V was pared by 3 bases and J by 9 bases, with 18 bases between.